This TCR beta chain was sequenced during a study of cytomegalovirus exposure and HLA in healthy donors. A multiplex PCR was run with 60 Vbeta primers and 13 Jbeta primers. The method was immunoSEQ multiplex PCR; TCRdb's version includes in-frame clones alone and lacks a portion of them. Here the sample spans some 180,000 clones, 8.5% to 10% being singletons. Study-level findings and limits: In a later analysis, an Asian-associated ancestry cluster reportedly showed fewer N-insertions than the approximately 670-donor mean.

This clone was found a few times. Antigen specificity is unknown. Specimen: PBMCs. The sequence came from a woman aged 25 to 39 in good health and CMV-seropositive.

The CDR3 protein is CASSRDSNQPQHF. The DNA of the CDR3 is TGTGCCAGCAGTCGCGATAGCAATCAGCCCCAGCATTTT. This sequence joins TRBV6-5 and TRBJ1-5; no definite D call. CDR1 MNHEY and CDR2 SVGAGI come from the germline V gene. The germline V and J ends were trimmed by 5 bases and 0 bases, with 5 bases remaining between them. The CDR3 is 13 amino acids.